The entry that follows covers one T cell receptor (beta chain) sequence. Germline assignment: CDR1 MNHEY and CDR2 SMNVEV (reference sequence). The CDR3 sequence is 15 residues long. The data are from a study of T cells expressing NK-cell markers. It was by 5'RACE template switching with UMIs that TCR beta cDNA was made. TCRdb processed the 5' RACE reads again and assigns one entry to each CDR3 protein, with no DNA. This listing includes about 150,000 distinct CDR3 sequences. V gene TRBV27 combines with J gene TRBJ2-1; TCRdb reports TRBD2, a call that lacks DNA to check it against. The receptor was derived from a woman aged 45-65 years in good health. Sequencing was performed on blood T cells: a sorted CD56 or NKG2C T cell subset, CD4+ or CD8+ T cells, or bulk PBMC T cells (not recorded which). This chain's CDR3 is CASSPVARETNEQFF.